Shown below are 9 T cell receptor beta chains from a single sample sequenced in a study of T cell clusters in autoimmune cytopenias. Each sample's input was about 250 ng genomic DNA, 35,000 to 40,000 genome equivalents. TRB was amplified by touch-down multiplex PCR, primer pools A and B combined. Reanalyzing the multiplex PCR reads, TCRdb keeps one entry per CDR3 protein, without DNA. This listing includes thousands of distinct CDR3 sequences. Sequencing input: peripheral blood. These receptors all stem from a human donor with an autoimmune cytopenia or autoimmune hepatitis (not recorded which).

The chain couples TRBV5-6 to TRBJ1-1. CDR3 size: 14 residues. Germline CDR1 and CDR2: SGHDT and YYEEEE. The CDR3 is CASSLWGFFTEAFF.

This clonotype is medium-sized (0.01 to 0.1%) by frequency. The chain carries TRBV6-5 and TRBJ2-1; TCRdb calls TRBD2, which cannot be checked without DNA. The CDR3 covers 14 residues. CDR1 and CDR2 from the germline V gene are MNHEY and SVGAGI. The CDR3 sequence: CASSKDFSYNEQFF.

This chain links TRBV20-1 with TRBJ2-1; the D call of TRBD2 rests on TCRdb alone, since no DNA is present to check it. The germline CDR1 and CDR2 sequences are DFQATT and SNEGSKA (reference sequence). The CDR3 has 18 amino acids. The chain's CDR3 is CSARVPSGRAGSYNEQFF.

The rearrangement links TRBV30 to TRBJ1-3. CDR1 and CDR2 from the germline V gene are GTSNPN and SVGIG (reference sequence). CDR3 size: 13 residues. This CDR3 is CAWCTDTGNTIYF.

This CDR3 is CASSGLAGSTGELFF. The rearrangement uses TRBV5-1 and TRBJ2-2; checking the TCRdb D call of TRBD2 is not possible without DNA. There are 15 residues in the CDR3. Germline V CDR1 and CDR2: SGHRS, YFSETQ.

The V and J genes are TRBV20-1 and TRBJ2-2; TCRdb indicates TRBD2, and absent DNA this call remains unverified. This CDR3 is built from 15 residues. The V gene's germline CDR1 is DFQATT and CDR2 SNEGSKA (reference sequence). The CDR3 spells CSARDSSREVRELFF.

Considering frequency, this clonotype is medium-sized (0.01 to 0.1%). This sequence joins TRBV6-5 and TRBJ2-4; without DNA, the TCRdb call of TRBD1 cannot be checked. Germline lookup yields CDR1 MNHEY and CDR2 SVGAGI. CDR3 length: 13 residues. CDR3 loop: CASRAQGGNIQYF.

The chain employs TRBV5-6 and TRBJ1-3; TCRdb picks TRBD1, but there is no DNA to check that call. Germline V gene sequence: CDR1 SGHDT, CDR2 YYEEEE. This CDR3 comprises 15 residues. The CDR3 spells CASSFLTGSGNTIYF.

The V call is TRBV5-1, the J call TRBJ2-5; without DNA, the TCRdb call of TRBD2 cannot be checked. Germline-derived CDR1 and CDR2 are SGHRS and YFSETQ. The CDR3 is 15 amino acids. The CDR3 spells CASSLAGGKEETQYF.